The sequence of this T cell receptor beta chain was determined in a study of cytomegalovirus exposure and HLA in healthy donors. Study conclusions and caveats: Being productive about 90% or about 30% of the time was typical of most TCR beta V segments in an earlier analysis. More clonal expansion characterized HLA-associated TCR beta chains than equally common others in a later analysis. Rare TCR sequences predominated, though certain public TCRs were found in many donors.

Use of 60 Vbeta and 13 Jbeta primers characterized the PCR. The table came from immunoSEQ multiplex PCR; TCRdb's copy has only in-frame clones and leaves some out. The data contain over 85,000 clones, around four fifths of them seen just once; the ten biggest clones take up roughly 2.9%. There are a few counts of this clone. Its cognate antigen is unknown. The CDR3 is 13 residues long. Trimming took off 3 bases at V and 2 bases at J, with 7 bases between the two ends. Germline CDR1 SNHLY, CDR2 FYNNEI. The rearrangement joins TRBV2 to TRBJ1-2, with D maybe TRBD1 (5 bases). This sequence was found in an older woman in good health and CMV-seropositive. Sequencing used PBMCs. The CDR3 DNA reads as TGTGCCAGCAGTGAGGAGGGGAACTATGGCTACACCTTC. It yields the protein CASSEEGNYGYTF.